These 22 T cell receptor beta chains were sequenced from one sample in a study of post-analysis software for immune sequencing data. Regarding the study as a whole: With TRBV5-6, TRBV5-1 and TRBV20-1 included, about five TRBV segments were more frequent in patients than in controls.

Each TCR beta cDNA library carried unique molecular identifiers. TCRdb recomputed calls from the PCR reads with MiXCR, one row per CDR3 protein. The table lists roughly 730,000 distinct CDR3 sequences, approximately 30% of them singletons. Antigens of these TCRs are unknown. Sequencing was done on a sample of blood. The source of these receptors is a girl between 10 and 17 years old with multiple sclerosis.

The V and J genes are TRBV7-9 and TRBJ2-1; D is perhaps TRBD1 (5 bases). V lost 4 bases and J lost 7, with 17 bases in between. Germline CDR1 and CDR2: SEHNR and FQNEAQ (reference sequence). The CDR3 spans 15 residues. In DNA, the CDR3 is TGTGCCAGCAGCTCCGACTGGGGCTATAGGAATGAGCAGTTCTTC. As protein: CASSSDWGYRNEQFF.

J is TRBJ1-1 and V is TRBV29-1, with unresolved D. The CDR3 totals 13 residues. Deletions cut 1 base from V and 7 bases from J, with 13 bases between. In germline, CDR1 is SQVTM, CDR2 ANQGSEA. The chain's CDR3 is CSVEVMQDGEAFF. The CDR3 nucleotides are TGCAGCGTTGAAGTTATGCAAGATGGTGAAGCTTTCTTT.

This clonotype was observed a handful of times. V gene TRBV3-1 combines with J gene TRBJ2-7; no definite D call. The CDR3 extends over 13 amino acids. Germline V CDR1 and CDR2: LGHDT, YNNKEL (reference sequence). V was shortened by 5 bases and J by 3 bases, with 11 bases between the two germline ends. CDR3 region: CASSFFGNYEQYF. Here the CDR3 DNA reads TGTGCCAGCAGCTTCTTCGGTAACTACGAGCAGTACTTC.

V and J are TRBV6-5 and TRBJ1-5; a possible D gene is TRBD1 (5 bases). This CDR3 contains 14 residues. V lost 10 bases and J 2 bases, leaving 15 bases between the germline ends. Germline values: CDR1 MNHEY, CDR2 SVGAGI. The CDR3 nucleotides are TGTGCCACTAATACAGGTCGAGGCAATCAGCCCCAGCATTTT. It yields the protein CATNTGRGNQPQHF.

This clonotype was observed at least ten times. The J gene is TRBJ2-1, the V gene TRBV15; D unclear. Germline CDR1 is LNHNV and CDR2 is YYDKDF (reference sequence). Deletions cut 0 bases from V and 0 bases from J, with 6 bases between. There are 15 residues in the CDR3. The CDR3 coding sequence is TGTGCCACCAGCAGAGAACGAGGCTCCTACAATGAGCAGTTCTTC. Amino acid sequence: CATSRERGSYNEQFF.

This chain uses TRBV5-4 with TRBJ2-3, with D hard to call. V lost 3 bases, J lost 0 bases, and 14 bases lay in between. The CDR3 spans 16 residues. CDR1 SGHNT and CDR2 YYREEE come from the germline V gene (reference sequence). The CDR3 region has the DNA TGTGCCAGCAGCTCCCCCGGGTCTCCTAGCACAGATACGCAGTATTTT. Amino acid sequence: CASSSPGSPSTDTQYF.

V gene TRBV5-1 combines with J gene TRBJ2-1; 15 bases map to TRBD2. Looked up from germline, CDR1 is SGHRS and CDR2 is YFSETQ. With V trimmed by 6 bases and J by 4 bases, 11 bases remained unmatched. This CDR3 contains 18 residues. The CDR3 sequence: CASNPGLAGGPGYNEQFF. The CDR3 coding sequence is TGCGCCAGCAATCCCGGACTAGCGGGAGGGCCGGGGTACAATGAGCAGTTCTTC. The full variable domain, with the rest looked up from reference TRBV5-1 and TRBJ2-1, is KAGVTQTPRYLIKTRGQQVTLSCSPISGHRSVSWYQQTPGQGLQFLFEYFSETQRNKGNFPGRFSGRQFSNSRSEMNVSTLELGDSALYLCASNPGLAGGPGYNEQFFGPGTRLTVL.

The chain links TRBV6-2 or TRBV6-3 to TRBJ2-7, with 9 bases that match TRBD1. CDR3 size: 15 residues. V was clipped by 6 bases and J by 3 bases; unmatched bases: 9. Germline CDR1 and CDR2: MNHEY and SVGEGT. As DNA, the CDR3 is TGTGCCAGCAGGGAGGCCGGGACAGGGATCTACGAGCAGTACTTC. It specifies CASREAGTGIYEQYF.

V and J are TRBV10-3 and TRBJ1-2, with 7 bases aligning to TRBD1. The V gene's germline CDR1 is ENHRY and CDR2 SYGVKD. CDR3 length: 15 amino acids. Germline trimming cut 3 bases from V and 0 bases from J; bases unmatched to any gene: 4. The CDR3 loop is CAISERQGTNYGYTF. The DNA for the CDR3 is TGTGCCATCAGTGAAAGACAGGGCACTAACTATGGCTACACCTTC.

This clonotype has only a few counts. The CDR3 DNA reads TGTGCCAGCAGCAGCCCCTCCCGGGGGGATGAGCAGTTCTTC. Its protein is CASSSPSRGDEQFF. This chain links TRBV7-9 with TRBJ2-1, with TRBD2 matching over 7 bases. Germline lookup yields CDR1 SEHNR and CDR2 FQNEAQ (reference sequence). The CDR3 is 14 residues long. Germline trimming cut 5 bases from V and 8 bases from J; bases unmatched to any gene: 9.

A single count supports this clonotype. The rearrangement links TRBV20-1 to TRBJ2-3; 10 bases fit TRBD2. With 1 base clipped from V and 0 bases from J, the junction kept 7 bases outside the gene matches. Germline V CDR1 and CDR2: DFQATT, SNEGSKA (reference sequence). This CDR3 spans 17 amino acids. CDR3 residues: CSARGSGGEASTDTQYF. The CDR3 DNA reads TGCAGTGCTAGAGGAAGCGGGGGGGAGGCTAGCACAGATACGCAGTATTTT.

The V call is TRBV2, the J call TRBJ2-3; D is undetermined. Germline V gene lookup returns CDR1 SNHLY and CDR2 FYNNEI. This CDR3 region has 13 residues. V was shortened by 3 bases and J by 6 bases, with 10 bases between the two germline ends. The CDR3 DNA is TGTGCCAGCAGTGACCCTGGTGGCGATACGCAGTATTTT. Translation: CASSDPGGDTQYF. Filled out from reference TRBV2 and TRBJ2-3, the complete variable domain reads EPEVTQTPSHQVTQMGQEVILRCVPISNHLYFYWYRQILGQKVEFLVSFYNNEISEKSEIFDDQFSVERPDGSNFTLKIRSTKLEDSAMYFCASSDPGGDTQYFGPGTRLTVL.

This clonotype occurred a few times. The chain joins TRBV20-1 to TRBJ2-1; tentative D call: TRBD1 (7 bases). The CDR3 runs 14 residues. Trimming cost V 3 bases and J 8 bases, with 17 bases left between them. CDR1 and CDR2 (germline): DFQATT, SNEGSKA (reference sequence). The CDR3 nucleotides read TGCAGTGCTAGGTTCCAGGGGGGTAACTATGAGCAGTTCTTC. Protein product: CSARFQGGNYEQFF.

The CDR3 nucleotides read TGTGCCAGCAGCCAACTAGCGGGAGTGTATAATGAGCAGTTCTTC. Its translation is CASSQLAGVYNEQFF. The rearrangement uses TRBV6-2 or TRBV6-3 and TRBJ2-1; the match to TRBD2 covers 11 bases. Trimming at V came to 6 bases and at J to 7 bases, leaving 8 bases not matched to a gene. The CDR3 extends over 15 amino acids. CDR1 and CDR2 (germline): MNHEY, SVGEGT.

This rearrangement joins TRBV5-4 to TRBJ1-2; 8 nucleotides line up with TRBD1. The trim removed 4 bases at V and 6 bases at J, leaving 11 bases unmatched. The CDR3 is 15 amino acids. Germline lookup yields CDR1 SGHNT and CDR2 YYREEE (reference sequence). The CDR3 region is CASSPPGQVINGYTF. DNA for the CDR3: TGTGCCAGCAGCCCCCCGGGACAGGTGATTAATGGCTACACCTTC.

The CDR3 nucleotides are TGTGCCACCAGCCCAGCTGGGACTCTCAGCTCCTACAATGAGCAGTTCTTC. This translates into CATSPAGTLSSYNEQFF. The rearrangement joins TRBV15 to TRBJ2-1; tentative D call: TRBD2 (6 bases). V lost 5 bases and J 0 bases, leaving 17 bases between the germline ends. There are 17 residues in the CDR3. CDR1 is LNHNV and CDR2 is YYDKDF in the germline V gene (reference sequence).

This clonotype was seen just once. This may arise from a read error, as a much more abundant clone is one base away. This chain uses TRBV10-3 with TRBJ2-3; 8 nucleotides align to TRBD1. The V segment lost 7 bases and the J segment 4 bases; nucleotides outside the gene matches: 7. The CDR3 extends over 14 amino acids. Germline lookup yields CDR1 ENHRY and CDR2 SYGVKD. The DNA for the CDR3 is TGTGCCATCATCGACAGGGGATTCGCAGATACGCAGTATTTT. This codes for CAIIDRGFADTQYF.

The chain has TRBV29-1 and TRBJ2-5; 12 nucleotides agree with TRBD2. The CDR3 length is 12 residues. V lost 7 bases and J lost 13; bases outside the gene matches: 10. The germline V gene encodes CDR1 SQVTM and CDR2 ANQGSEA. The CDR3 protein is CSAETSGSLRYF. The CDR3 DNA sequence: TGCAGCGCCGAGACTAGCGGGAGTTTACGGTACTTC.

This clonotype was counted only a few times. This chain links TRBV12-3 or TRBV12-4 with TRBJ2-5, with TRBD2 as a possible D gene (5 bases). The CDR3 contains 16 residues. V was shortened by 1 base and J by 6 bases, with 18 bases between the two germline ends. The CDR3 region is CASSLELSGSMKTQYF. The CDR3 nucleotides read TGTGCCAGCAGTTTAGAGTTGTCGGGGAGTATGAAGACCCAGTACTTC.

This clonotype was picked up a small number of times. This CDR3 is CASSYQGLTYEQYF. The CDR3 nucleotides read TGTGCCAGCAGTTATCAGGGTCTTACCTACGAGCAGTACTTC. The J gene is TRBJ2-7, the V gene TRBV28, with D possibly matching TRBD1 (5 bases). This CDR3 contains 14 residues. Trimming shortened V by 4 bases and J by 2 bases, and 12 bases separated the two germline ends. CDR1 and CDR2 (germline): MDHEN, SYDVKM.

This chain links TRBV28 with TRBJ2-5, with 8 bases lining up with TRBD1. The end of the DNA fits TRBJ2-7 better, so the J call may be wrong. Germline CDR1 and CDR2: MDHEN and SYDVKM. The CDR3 runs 14 residues. The CDR3 sequence: CASSPGQADYEQYF. CDR3 nucleotide sequence: TGTGCCAGCAGCCCGGGACAGGCGGACTACGAGCAGTACTTC.

The chain joins TRBV7-9 to TRBJ2-5; perhaps D is TRBD1 or TRBD2 (6 bases each). The germline gives CDR1 SEHNR, CDR2 FQNEAQ (reference sequence). Trimming cost V 4 bases and J 4 bases, with 19 bases left between them. The CDR3 length is 16 residues. The CDR3 DNA reads TGTGCCAGCAGCTCCTCGGGGGCCACCTTCGGAGAGACCCAGTACTTC. Translation: CASSSSGATFGETQYF.